This T cell receptor beta chain appears in the sequencing data of a study of OX40 agonist ivuxolimab in advanced cancers. In terms of the full investigation: The costimulatory receptor OX40 (CD134) was targeted by ivuxolimab, a fully human IgG2 agonistic monoclonal antibody. Intravenous ivuxolimab was administered to patients every 2 weeks at six dose levels: 0.01, 0.1, 0.3, 1.5, 3 and 10 mg/kg. Among the approximately 50 dose-escalation patients, around 19 had hepatocellular carcinoma, roughly 15 melanoma, 9 renal cell carcinoma and 9 head and neck cancer. The dose-escalation cohort was 82.7% male with a mean age of about 60 years, ranging from 23 to 79. Prior anti-PD-1, anti-PD-L1 or anti-CTLA-4 therapy was permitted, and checkpoint inhibitors had been received by around 39% of dose-escalation patients. Three dose-escalation patients achieved partial responses, one with hepatocellular carcinoma and two with cutaneous melanoma. The purpose of peripheral TCRbeta sequencing was to test whether ivuxolimab changed TCR sequence diversity and led to clonal T-cell expansion. The paper covers the monotherapy dose-escalation part of the phase I ivuxolimab trial, which included N of about 56 patients.

Remarks on this clone: Its antigen is unknown. There are no base qualities to consult, and no much larger clone falls within one base.

Trimming removed 7 bases from V and 1 base from J; the gene matches leave 12 bases unexplained. The germline V gene (reference sequence) provides CDR1 GTSNPN and CDR2 SVGIG. The CDR3, cysteine through phenylalanine, is 16 amino acids long. Only the CDR3 part of the read is kept: 48 bases, read in frame from the first base. Findings and caveats that apply to the study as a whole: Antigen specificity was not determined for the clonally expanded peripheral T cells. After ivuxolimab, expanded clones were on average more numerous among CD8+ T cells than among CD4+ T cells. In partial responders in the 0.1-3.0 mg/kg groups, normalized peripheral clonal expansion was found to be among the lowest, especially among CD8+ T cells. Clonal expansion of both CD4+ and CD8+ blood T cells was observed from baseline to week 6 at doses 0.1 to 3.0 mg/kg. Low levels of normalized T-cell clonal expansion were also seen in some patients who did not respond.

Genomic DNA was extracted from sorted cells for sequencing of the TCRbeta CDR3 region. The immunoSEQ Assay was used to sequence the TCRbeta CDR3 regions. The source is immuneACCESS, and TCRdb retained only in-frame sequences with V and J called. Part of the clones is not carried over; for the studies checked, unresolved V genes explain less than half of this, and the remainder is unexplained. For this sample the table gives 10,000 to 15,000 clones, of which 80% to 95% were detected only once. The ten most abundant clones make up 73% of the sample. Patients with a history of autoimmune disease or receiving systemic immunosuppression were excluded from the trial. In every dose cohort, peripheral blood was drawn for TCR sequencing at baseline, cycle 4 day 1, and cycle 7 day 1. The samples were taken from a phase I, first-in-human, multicenter, open-label dose-escalation trial of ivuxolimab. The trial enrolled adults with locally advanced or metastatic head and neck squamous cell, hepatocellular, melanoma or renal cell carcinoma. CD4+ and CD8+ T cells were sorted separately from peripheral blood before TCR sequencing.

The source is an adult with an advanced solid tumor such as melanoma, head and neck, liver or kidney cancer. Sequenced here: CD4+ or CD8+ T cells sorted from blood, sampled in a trial of the OX40 agonist ivuxolimab. This chain is built from TRBV30 and TRBJ2-1; a stretch of 8 junction bases matches TRBD1. The CDR3: CASRGAGGLSYNEQFF. The DNA sequence reads TGTGCCTCCCGTGGGGCAGGGGGCCTTTCCTACAATGAGCAGTTCTTC.